Sequencing of this T cell receptor (beta chain) was carried out in a study of blood T cells in healthy people across ages. Overall study: T cells yielded about one barcoded beta molecule per two cells through template switching.

The CDR3 has 13 residues. The germline V gene encodes CDR1 MNHNS and CDR2 SASEGT. V gave up 9 bases and J gave up 4 bases, with 14 bases separating them. Primed by a sample-barcoded 5' primer and a J-beta primer mix, a second PCR proceeded for about 6 to 11 cycles. MiXCR, applied by TCRdb to the 5' RACE reads, yields one record per CDR3 protein. The top ten clones hold under 15% of a sample with about 1.1 million distinct CDR3 sequences, 35% to 40% of them seen once. This clonotype showed up just a few times. The TCR sequence derives from a man younger than 35 in good health. The rearrangement links TRBV6-1 to TRBJ2-3; maybe TRBD1 (5 bases). The sample comprised blood. CDR3 bases: TGTGCCAGTCGACCCGCAGGGTCAGATACGCAGTATTTT. This sequence encodes CASRPAGSDTQYF.